The 11 T cell receptor beta chains in this list originate from one sample, sequenced in a study of CD8+CD57+ T cells in acquired aplastic anemia. For CDR3 and TCR beta VDJ profiling, genomic DNA was the template used. TCRdb called the reads again in MiXCR, with one record for every CDR3 protein. The sample lists around 500,000 distinct CDR3 sequences; around 33% were seen once. The authors sequenced patients whose flow cytometry had shown CD8+CD57+ cell expansion. Material: sorted CD4+, CD8+, or CD8+CD57+ T cells (not recorded which) from PBMCs. The source of these receptors is a human donor with aplastic anemia.

The gene calls are TRBV6-1 and TRBJ1-5; tentatively, D is TRBD1 (5 bases). The CDR3 covers 13 residues. V shed 10 bases and J shed 7 bases, with 17 bases lying between them. Germline CDR1 reads MNHNS; CDR2 reads SASEGT. The CDR3: CAIRGDPGQPQHF. CDR3 coding DNA: TGTGCCATTAGGGGCGACCCAGGGCAGCCCCAGCATTTT.

The rearrangement uses TRBV6-2 or TRBV6-3 and TRBJ2-2, with D perhaps assigned TRBD1 or TRBD2 (6 bases each). Per germline, CDR1 MNHEY and CDR2 SVGEGT. The ends were cut back, 10 bases at V and 2 bases at J, with 20 bases in the middle. This CDR3 spans 16 amino acids. The CDR3 bases are TGTGCCATCCCGGAACGGGGGCGGGGTAACACCGGGGAGCTGTTTTTT. It encodes CAIPERGRGNTGELFF.

Worth noting for this clonotype: One end of the junction is discordant with germline, which a read error may explain. The CDR3 DNA reads as TGTGCCAGCAGTTACAGTAGCGGGGGGGCCTACGAGCAGTGCTTC. It translates to CASSYSSGGAYEQCF. V usage is TRBV6-5 and J usage is TRBJ2-7, with 11 bases aligning to TRBD2. Germline CDR1 MNHEY, CDR2 SVGAGI. This CDR3 region has 15 residues.

This rearrangement joins TRBV7-2 to TRBJ1-2; D unresolved. This CDR3 is built from 12 residues. Trimming stripped 2 bases from V and 7 bases from J, with 8 bases between. Germline loops: CDR1 SGHTA, CDR2 FQGNSA. CDR3 DNA: TGTGCCAGCAGCTTATTGCGGGGTGGCTACACCTTC. It specifies CASSLLRGGYTF.

This clonotype was counted only a few times. This chain connects TRBV7-2 to TRBJ1-1, with 7 bases lining up with TRBD1. This CDR3 has 14 residues. V trimming: 2 bases; J trimming: 6 bases; junction bases outside the gene matches: 6. CDR1 is SGHTA, CDR2 FQGNSA, per germline. The CDR3 coding sequence is TGTGCCAGCAGCTTATCCGACAGGGCCTCTGAAGCTTTCTTT. Translated: CASSLSDRASEAFF.

There are many counts of this clonotype. The chain couples TRBV15 to TRBJ2-7; TRBD1 agrees at 10 bases. V lost 0 bases and J lost 2; bases outside the gene matches: 4. CDR1 and CDR2 (germline): LNHNV, YYDKDF (reference sequence). This CDR3 is built from 16 residues. CDR3 region: CATSRDTTGGPYEQYF. CDR3 nucleotides: TGTGCCACCAGCAGAGATACGACAGGGGGCCCCTACGAGCAGTACTTC.

Many counts were recorded for this clonotype. The chain links TRBV5-6 to TRBJ1-2; 7 bases align to TRBD1. J gave up 6 bases and V 3 bases, and 5 bases lay outside the gene matches. This CDR3 has 13 amino acids. CDR1 is SGHDT and CDR2 is YYEEEE in the germline V gene. The CDR3 coding sequence is TGTGCCAGCAGCTCGGGACAGATTGATGGCTACACCTTC. Its translation is CASSSGQIDGYTF.

The chain has TRBV2 and TRBJ2-5, with D possibly TRBD2 on 5 matching bases. V lost 5 bases, J lost 4 bases, and 14 bases lay in between. Germline CDR1 is SNHLY and CDR2 is FYNNEI. The CDR3 runs 14 residues. The DNA of the CDR3 is TGTGCCAGCAGTTTGAGGGTGGGAGTAGAGACCCAGTACTTC. It specifies CASSLRVGVETQYF.

This clonotype was seen at least ten times. This chain joins TRBV19 and TRBJ1-1, with 10 bases aligning to TRBD1. Looked up from germline, CDR1 is LNHDA and CDR2 is SQIVND (reference sequence). With 6 bases clipped from V and 0 bases from J, the junction kept 4 bases outside the gene matches. This CDR3 is built from 15 residues. CDR3 sequence reads: CASRDRGFMNTEAFF. CDR3 in DNA: TGTGCCAGTAGGGACAGGGGGTTTATGAACACTGAAGCTTTCTTT.

The sample holds one count of this clonotype. Written as DNA, the CDR3 is TGCAGTGCTAGAGACCGGACTAGCGGGAACTACAATGAGCAGTTCTTC. It specifies CSARDRTSGNYNEQFF. V usage is TRBV20-1 and J usage is TRBJ2-1, with TRBD2 matching over 12 bases. The CDR3 runs to 16 residues. V shed 0 bases and J 3 bases; nucleotides not matched to a gene: 3. Looked up from germline, CDR1 is DFQATT and CDR2 is SNEGSKA (reference sequence).

There are a few counts of this clonotype. The chain carries TRBV5-5 and TRBJ2-7; unclear D gene. Germline CDR1 and CDR2: SGHKS and YYEKEE (reference sequence). The CDR3 spans 14 residues. V lost 4 bases and J lost 6, with 17 bases in between. CDR3 coding DNA: TGTGCCAGCAGCAAATCTATTATCTCCGGCGAGCAGTACTTC. This encodes CASSKSIISGEQYF. Full variable domain (remainder filled in from reference TRBV5-5 and TRBJ2-7): DAGVTQSPTHLIKTRGQQVTLRCSPISGHKSVSWYQQVLGQGPQFIFQYYEKEERGRGNFPDRFSARQFPNYSSELNVNALLLGDSALYLCASSKSIISGEQYFGPGTRLTVT.